Below, 5 T cell receptor beta chains from the same sample are listed, as sequenced in a study of blood T cell repertoires in COVID-19. The repertoire was sequenced with immunoSEQ multiplex PCR; TCRdb's copy has only in-frame clones and lacks some. Among under 170,000 clones listed, approximately 86% were seen once. The sample taken for sequencing was peripheral blood. The receptors shown here come from a man between 65 and 85 years old with acute or convalescent COVID-19.

This sequence joins TRBV28 and TRBJ1-5, with TRBD1 as a possible D gene (6 bases). CDR1 is MDHEN and CDR2 is SYDVKM in the germline V gene. This CDR3 has 15 amino acids. V gave up 3 bases and J gave up 2 bases, with 11 bases separating them. Here the CDR3 reads CASSLQGTGNQPQHF. CDR3 coding DNA: TGTGCCAGCAGTTTGCAGGGGACGGGCAATCAGCCCCAGCATTTT.

The count of this clone is one. This chain connects TRBV5-1 to TRBJ2-7; possible D gene TRBD1, 5 bases. CDR3 length equals 14 residues. Trimming removed 0 bases at V and 6 bases at J, with 13 bases between. Germline V gene sequence: CDR1 SGHRS, CDR2 YFSETQ. Here the CDR3 DNA reads TGCGCCAGCAGCTTGGGGCGCACAGGCTCCGAGCAGTACTTC. This gives the protein CASSLGRTGSEQYF. The full variable domain, rest sourced from reference TRBV5-1 and TRBJ2-7, is KAGVTQTPRYLIKTRGQQVTLSCSPISGHRSVSWYQQTPGQGLQFLFEYFSETQRNKGNFPGRFSGRQFSNSRSEMNVSTLELGDSALYLCASSLGRTGSEQYFGPGTRLTVT.

This chain joins TRBV11-3 and TRBJ2-1; 14 bases align to TRBD2. Trimming cost V 0 bases and J 8 bases; bases outside gene matches: 6. The CDR3 length is 17 residues. Per the germline V gene, CDR1 is SGHNT and CDR2 is YENEEA. The CDR3 region has the DNA TGTGCCAGCAGCTTAGATTCGGGACTAGCGGGAGTGGATGAGCAGTTCTTC. The encoded protein is CASSLDSGLAGVDEQFF.

The rearrangement uses TRBV30 and TRBJ2-6; D is uncertain. Germline CDR1 and CDR2: GTSNPN and SVGIG (reference sequence). The CDR3 consists of 13 residues. Trimming took off 3 bases at V and 1 base at J, with 4 bases between the two ends. CDR3 DNA: TGTGCCTGGAGACGGTCTGGGGCCAACGTCCTGACTTTC. Translating gives CAWRRSGANVLTF.

This sequence joins TRBV10-3 and TRBJ1-5; D is perhaps TRBD1 (5 bases). The CDR3 has 14 amino acids. The V and J ends lost 3 bases and 7 bases respectively, with 13 bases between them. Germline V gene lookup returns CDR1 ENHRY and CDR2 SYGVKD. CDR3 bases: TGTGCCATCAGTGAAGGTCCTAAGGGGCAGCCCCAGCATTTT. Its protein product is CAISEGPKGQPQHF.